The 15 T cell receptor beta chains below all came from one sample that was sequenced in a study of shared clonotypes between healthy human individuals. Here immunoSEQ multiplex PCR was the method, and the copy in TCRdb shows in-frame clones only, minus some. The sample yields about 2.3 million clones, around 90% seen once. Sequenced: naive CD4+ T cells from PBMCs. Subset meaning: CD45RA+ positively selected. Receptors originate from a man between 18 and 29 years old in good health. Some clones in this sample may be carry-over from other donors' samples.

The rearrangement uses TRBV28 and TRBJ1-2, with a tentative D call TRBD1 (6 bases). From germline, CDR1 is MDHEN and CDR2 SYDVKM. The CDR3 spans 16 residues. The V end was cut by 1 base, the J end by 8 bases, with 20 bases between. CDR3 residues: CASSLFAGEAVEGYTF. CDR3 coding DNA: TGTGCCAGCAGTTTATTCGCAGGGGAAGCAGTTGAAGGCTACACCTTC.

The V call is TRBV11-2, the J call TRBJ1-1, with TRBD1 as a possible D gene (5 bases). CDR1 is SGHAT and CDR2 is FQNNGV in the germline V gene. There are 15 residues in the CDR3. V was shortened by 4 bases and J by 0 bases, with 12 bases between the two germline ends. The CDR3 region is CASSWGELMNTEAFF. The CDR3 DNA follows: TGTGCCAGCAGCTGGGGGGAACTCATGAACACTGAAGCTTTCTTT.

The rearrangement uses TRBV19 and TRBJ1-2; D is ambiguous. V lost 4 bases, J lost 2 bases, and 8 bases lay in between. This CDR3 has 13 residues. The germline gives CDR1 LNHDA, CDR2 SQIVND (reference sequence). The DNA for the CDR3 is TGTGCCAGTAGTAGTGGACTAAACTATGGCTACACCTTC. Residues: CASSSGLNYGYTF.

This sequence joins TRBV10-3 and TRBJ2-1; 13 nucleotides match TRBD2. Per germline, CDR1 ENHRY and CDR2 SYGVKD. The CDR3 length is 13 residues. Trimming took 8 bases from V and 8 from J; bases not matched to a gene: 3. CDR3 sequence (DNA): TGTGCCATCCGGACTAGCGGGAGCGATGAGCAGTTCTTC. Protein: CAIRTSGSDEQFF.

This chain uses TRBV6-5 with TRBJ2-5; D might be TRBD1 (6 bases). V was cut by 11 bases and J by 5 bases, with 21 bases left in between. Looked up from germline, CDR1 is MNHEY and CDR2 is SVGAGI. The CDR3 has 14 amino acids. The CDR3 DNA reads as TGTGCCCCCAAGCACAGGGAAAATACGGAGACCCAGTACTTC. This codes for CAPKHRENTETQYF.

V and J are TRBV10-2 and TRBJ2-2; D is unclear. There are 14 residues in the CDR3. V was clipped by 7 bases and J by 6 bases, with 15 bases between them. The germline gives CDR1 WSHSY, CDR2 SAAADI. Here the CDR3 reads CASKGPMAAGELFF. CDR3 nucleotides: TGCGCCAGCAAGGGCCCGATGGCGGCCGGGGAGCTGTTTTTT.

This chain links TRBV27 with TRBJ2-7; 10 bases align to TRBD2. The V and J ends lost 3 bases and 12 bases, in that order; junction bases with no gene match: 11. CDR1 and CDR2 (germline): MNHEY, SMNVEV (reference sequence). The CDR3 covers 14 residues. As DNA, the CDR3 is TGTGCCAGCAGTTTGGAACTAGCGGGACCCAGTCTGTACTTC. Encoded protein: CASSLELAGPSLYF.

There are a few counts of this clone. In the same sample, other DNA sequences code for this CDR3. V gene TRBV28 combines with J gene TRBJ1-4, with 10 bases lining up with TRBD1. The CDR3 sequence is 14 residues long. V lost 3 bases to trimming and J lost 7 bases; unmatched junction nucleotides: 2. CDR1 is MDHEN, CDR2 SYDVKM, per germline. The CDR3 DNA follows: TGTGCCAGCAGTTTGACAGGGGGCGGTGAAAAACTGTTTTTT. Protein sequence: CASSLTGGGEKLFF.

This chain joins TRBV5-4 and TRBJ1-2; D might be TRBD1 (6 bases). This CDR3 is built from 14 residues. Trimming stripped 6 bases from V and 3 bases from J, with 15 bases between. Per the germline V gene, CDR1 is SGHNT and CDR2 is YYREEE (reference sequence). CDR3 coding DNA: TGTGCCAGCACCGAGAAGGGGGTGGACTATGGCTACACCTTC. The encoded protein is CASTEKGVDYGYTF. Full variable domain (missing parts from reference TRBV5-4 and TRBJ1-2): ETGVTQSPTHLIKTRGQQVTLRCSSQSGHNTVSWYQQALGQGPQFIFQYYREEENGRGNFPPRFSGLQFPNYSSELNVNALELDDSALYLCASTEKGVDYGYTFGSGTRLTVV.

This chain connects TRBV7-2 to TRBJ2-7; no reliable D call. The V gene's germline CDR1 is SGHTA and CDR2 FQGNSA. The CDR3 runs 15 residues. V lost 1 base and J 3 bases, leaving 13 bases between the germline ends. The CDR3 is CASSLGPPGVYEQYF. CDR3 in DNA: TGTGCCAGCAGCTTAGGTCCCCCAGGTGTCTACGAGCAGTACTTC.

In this sample, this clone turned up once. The rearrangement links TRBV4-3 to TRBJ1-6; D gene unclear. The germline CDR1 and CDR2 sequences are LGHNA and YSLEER. Trimming cost V 1 base and J 9 bases, with 10 bases left between them. CDR3 size: 14 residues. The CDR3 reads CASSQGEEGSPLHF. CDR3 nucleotides: TGCGCCAGCAGCCAAGGGGAGGAGGGTTCACCCCTCCACTTT.

The chain carries TRBV6-1 and TRBJ2-1; D remains unclear. The CDR3 runs 14 residues. V was cut by 2 bases and J by 0 bases, with 5 bases left in between. Germline values: CDR1 MNHNS, CDR2 SASEGT. CDR3 nucleotide sequence: TGTGCCAGCAGTGAAAGAGCCTCCTACAATGAGCAGTTCTTC. Protein product: CASSERASYNEQFF.

V usage is TRBV7-2 and J usage is TRBJ2-2; D possibly corresponds to TRBD2 (6 bases). CDR1 is SGHTA, CDR2 FQGNSA, per germline. V was clipped by 3 bases and J by 0 bases, with 8 bases between them. The CDR3 is made up of 15 amino acids. The CDR3 region has the DNA TGTGCCAGCAGCTTGACTAGGACGAACACCGGGGAGCTGTTTTTT. It is translated as CASSLTRTNTGELFF.

This chain joins TRBV5-1 and TRBJ2-3; 14 bases are shared with TRBD2. Germline-derived CDR1 and CDR2 are SGHRS and YFSETQ. The V gene end was trimmed by 4 bases and the J gene end by 1 base; junction bases not matched to a gene: 11. The CDR3 contains 19 residues. CDR3 sequence (DNA): TGCGCCAGCAGCCGCGGAGGGACTAGCGGGAGTTCCGGCACAGATACGCAGTATTTT. Translated: CASSRGGTSGSSGTDTQYF.

V gene TRBV5-1 combines with J gene TRBJ1-1, with 8 bases matching TRBD1. CDR3 size: 14 residues. Germline V gene lookup returns CDR1 SGHRS and CDR2 YFSETQ. V trimming: 3 bases; J trimming: 4 bases; junction bases outside the gene matches: 5. CDR3 loop: CASSYGQGGTEAFF. CDR3 sequence (DNA): TGCGCCAGCAGCTATGGACAGGGAGGCACTGAAGCTTTCTTT.